This T cell receptor beta chain is drawn from a study of T cells in Graves' hyperthyroidism and ophthalmopathy. Thyroid ultrasound, orbital computed tomography, clinical symptoms, and serum thyroxine and TRAb underpinned diagnoses. PBMCs were obtained from approximately 10 ml fresh peripheral blood. There are 13 residues in the CDR3. V shed 2 bases, J shed 6 bases, and the junction held 4 bases outside the gene matches. Germline V gene lookup returns CDR1 SGHRS and CDR2 YFSETQ. RNA transcripts yielded amplified TCR beta CDR3 regions. First-round RT-PCR of the TCR CDR3 relied on the HTBI primer set. In TCRdb, the multiplex PCR reads were re-called with MiXCR into one record per CDR3 protein. Among about 640,000 distinct CDR3 sequences listed, roughly 15% were seen once.

The sequenced sample consisted of blood. The clonotype originates from a woman between 50 and 59 years old with Graves' ophthalmopathy. V and J are TRBV5-1 and TRBJ2-7, with TRBD1 identical over 8 bases. The CDR3 loop reads CASSFKTGVEQYF. For the CDR3, the DNA is TGCGCCAGCAGCTTTAAGACAGGGGTCGAGCAGTACTTC.